Below are 9 T cell receptor beta chains sequenced from a single sample in a study of Ad26.COV2.S vaccination and SARS-CoV-2 variants (dated by TCRdb to 2020 to 2023). Libraries came from the immunoSEQ multiplex PCR assay. Not all clones reach the TCRdb copy of this immuneACCESS table, which keeps in-frame sequences only. Checked studies attribute under half of the gap to unresolved V genes and leave the rest unexplained. The sample includes around 320,000 clones, with around four fifths observed a single time. 2% to 2.5% of the sample is in the top ten clones. In the paper's terms, the treatment or condition label means: 15 to 20 received Ad26.COV2.S at low or high dose, single or two shots; about 5 received placebo; per-sample allocation not given. For vaccine and placebo recipients, repertoires were sequenced using samples collected on day 63 after the first injection. Material: peripheral blood, obtained in a trial of Ad26.COV2.S vaccine versus placebo. These receptors were taken from a person between 18 and 65 years old who received the Ad26.COV2.S COVID-19 vaccine or a placebo.

This clone came up once. The chain couples TRBV11-2 to TRBJ2-5, with D tentatively TRBD2 (5 bases). Trimming stripped 1 base from V and 6 bases from J, with 6 bases between. The CDR3 totals 12 residues. Germline V gives CDR1 SGHAT, CDR2 FQNNGV. The CDR3 region has the DNA TGTGCCAGCAGCTTAGGCGGGCAGACCCAGTACTTC. Amino acid sequence: CASSLGGQTQYF.

Comments on this clone: One end of the junction is discordant with germline, which a read error may explain. Other DNA sequences in the same sample also yield this CDR3. V gene TRBV4-1 combines with J gene TRBJ1-3; D not resolved. This CDR3 region has 12 residues. From germline, CDR1 is MGHRA and CDR2 YSYEKL. CDR3 sequence reads: CASSQAGNTIYF. For the CDR3, the DNA is TGCGCCAGCAGCCAAGCTGGGAACACCATATATTTT.

The V gene is TRBV11-2, the J gene TRBJ2-3, with no clear D. The ends were cut back, 0 bases at V and 0 bases at J, with 10 bases in the middle. The CDR3 runs 16 residues. In germline, CDR1 is SGHAT, CDR2 FQNNGV. CDR3 in amino acids: CASSLDGGTSTDTQYF. The CDR3, as DNA: TGTGCCAGCAGCTTAGACGGCGGAACCAGCACAGATACGCAGTATTTT.

The genes are TRBV4-2 and TRBJ2-3; D may correspond to TRBD1 or TRBD2 (5 bases each). The length of the CDR3 is 15 residues. Trimming cost V 0 bases and J 2 bases, with 9 bases left between them. Germline V CDR1 and CDR2: LGHNA, YNFKEQ. The CDR3 reads CASSQEVGDTDTQYF. The CDR3 DNA follows: TGTGCCAGCAGCCAAGAAGTGGGGGACACAGATACGCAGTATTTT.

The CDR3 region is CASSFPWGYNSPLHF. CDR3 coding DNA: TGTGCCAGCAGTTTTCCTTGGGGATATAATTCACCCCTCCACTTT. The rearrangement uses TRBV28 and TRBJ1-6; D is unclear. Looked up from germline, CDR1 is MDHEN and CDR2 is SYDVKM. V was cut by 3 bases and J by 4 bases, with 10 bases left in between. This CDR3 spans 15 amino acids.

This chain joins TRBV6-1 and TRBJ2-3; the match to TRBD2 covers 7 bases. This CDR3 contains 15 residues. Germline-derived CDR1 and CDR2 are MNHNS and SASEGT. V shed 3 bases, J shed 4 bases, and the junction held 7 bases outside the gene matches. CDR3 nucleotide sequence: TGTGCCAGCAGTGATTCTGCAGGGAGGGCAGATACGCAGTATTTT. Encoded protein: CASSDSAGRADTQYF.

V usage is TRBV14 and J usage is TRBJ1-1, with D possibly TRBD1 on 6 matching bases. The CDR3 has 13 residues. V was clipped by 4 bases and J by 8 bases, with 14 bases between them. The germline V gene has CDR1 SGHDN and CDR2 FVKESK. CDR3 coding DNA: TGTGCCAGCAGCCTAATACAGGGAGGCGAAGCTTTCTTT. Amino acid sequence: CASSLIQGGEAFF.

The rearrangement joins TRBV9 to TRBJ2-7; no clear D gene. This CDR3 is built from 14 residues. Germline V CDR1 and CDR2: SGDLS, YYNGEE. V shed 0 bases and J shed 3 bases, with 10 bases lying between them. CDR3 in amino acids: CASSVGATHYEQYF. In DNA, the CDR3 is TGTGCCAGCAGCGTAGGGGCTACCCACTACGAGCAGTACTTC. The full variable domain, rest sourced from reference TRBV9 and TRBJ2-7, is DSGVTQTPKHLITATGQRVTLRCSPRSGDLSVYWYQQSLDQGLQFLIQYYNGEERAKGNILERFSAQQFPDLHSELNLSSLELGDSALYFCASSVGATHYEQYFGPGTRLTVT.

This clone was recorded once. This chain connects TRBV7-9 to TRBJ1-5; weak D call: TRBD1 (5 bases). The CDR3 has 13 residues. Trimming took 3 bases from V and 4 from J, leaving 7 bases between them. Per the germline V gene, CDR1 is SEHNR and CDR2 is FQNEAQ (reference sequence). The CDR3 reads CASSFEGNQPQHF. CDR3 sequence (DNA): TGTGCCAGCAGCTTCGAGGGGAATCAGCCCCAGCATTTT.